This T cell receptor beta chain comes out of a study of blood T cells in healthy people across ages. This clonotype has a count of ten or more. Then a second PCR, running about 6 to 12 cycles, was carried out with a sample-barcoded 5' primer and a J-beta primer mix. All cDNA molecules were each tagged by a template-switch adaptor with 12 random nucleotides. MiXCR, run by TCRdb on the 5' RACE reads, gives a single entry per CDR3 protein. This sample yields 550,000 to 650,000 distinct CDR3 sequences, of which approximately 30% are seen a single time; approximately 14% belongs to the top ten. The CDR3 sequence is 14 residues long. The germline V and J ends were trimmed by 4 bases and 0 bases, with 7 bases remaining between them. The V gene's germline CDR1 is LNHDA and CDR2 SQIVND (reference sequence).

Specimen: blood. The clonotype originates from a woman aged 80 or over in good health. This rearrangement joins TRBV19 to TRBJ1-5; no clear D gene. As DNA, the CDR3 is TGTGCCAGTAGTAGAACAGCTAGCAATCAGCCCCAGCATTTT. It is translated as CASSRTASNQPQHF.